The 27 T cell receptor beta chains below all came from one sample that was sequenced in a study of Ad26.COV2.S vaccination and SARS-CoV-2 variants (dated by TCRdb to the early 2020s). Sample treatment or condition, as interpreted from the label and publication: around 19 received Ad26.COV2.S at low or high dose, single or two shots; 5 received placebo; per-sample allocation not given. Repertoires of vaccine and placebo recipients were sequenced from samples collected on day 63 after the first injection. Library preparation employed the immunoSEQ multiplex PCR assay. TCRdb provides this immuneACCESS table in a form limited to in-frame rearrangements. Some clones are lacking; in checked studies, under half of them reflect an unresolved V gene, and why the rest are absent is not known. This sample lists about 460,000 clones; about 88% were detected once. The top ten clones comprise over 1.5% of the sample.

The sequencing used peripheral blood, collected in a trial of Ad26.COV2.S vaccine versus placebo. The receptors here all came from a person between 18 and 65 years old who received the Ad26.COV2.S COVID-19 vaccine or a placebo.

Here the CDR3 reads CASSFGQNYKNIQYF. The CDR3 nucleotides read TGTGCCAGCAGCTTTGGACAGAACTACAAAAACATTCAGTACTTC. The chain combines TRBV5-5 with TRBJ2-4, with a weak D call TRBD1 (6 bases). Trimming took 2 bases from V and 3 from J, leaving 12 bases between them. The V gene's germline CDR1 is SGHKS and CDR2 YYEKEE (reference sequence). The CDR3 covers 15 residues.

This clone was seen a single time. V gene TRBV11-2 combines with J gene TRBJ1-2, with a tentative D call TRBD1 (5 bases). The ends were cut back, 5 bases at V and 5 bases at J, with 21 bases in the middle. The germline V gene encodes CDR1 SGHAT and CDR2 FQNNGV. The CDR3 contains 16 residues. Here the CDR3 DNA reads TGTGCCAGCAGCCCCGCAGGGACTACATCGGAATATGGCTACACCTTC. Encoded protein: CASSPAGTTSEYGYTF.

The chain couples TRBV5-8 to TRBJ1-6; 7 nucleotides agree with TRBD1. The ends lost 4 bases at V and 5 bases at J; junction bases unmatched: 3. From germline, CDR1 is SGHTS and CDR2 YDEGEE. The length of the CDR3 is 14 residues. As DNA, the CDR3 is TGTGCCAGCAGCGTGACAGGGAATAATTCACCCCTCCACTTT. Its translation: CASSVTGNNSPLHF.

This chain uses TRBV10-1 with TRBJ1-6; D gene ambiguous. V lost 9 bases and J lost 9, with 12 bases in between. CDR3 length equals 12 residues. Germline-derived CDR1 and CDR2 are WNHNN and SYGVQD (reference sequence). The CDR3 bases are TGCGCCAGGCCCAAGAGAGGTTCACCCCTCCACTTT. It translates to CARPKRGSPLHF.

This chain links TRBV18 with TRBJ2-7; 11 bases are shared with TRBD1. This CDR3 is 17 amino acids long. Trimming cost V 3 bases and J 3 bases; bases outside gene matches: 10. Looked up from germline, CDR1 is KGHSH and CDR2 is LQKENI. In nucleotides, the CDR3 is TGTGCCAGCTCACCCGGGACAGGGGGTCTAAGCGTCTACGAGCAGTACTTC. Translating gives CASSPGTGGLSVYEQYF.

The chain is built from TRBV3-1 (or the pseudogene TRBV3-2) and TRBJ2-7; D is undetermined. Per the germline V gene, CDR1 is LGHDT and CDR2 is YNNKEL (reference sequence). This CDR3 region has 14 residues. V lost 1 base to trimming and J lost 6 bases, with 13 bases between them. This CDR3 reads CASSQVVGRSEQYF. The CDR3 bases are TGTGCCAGCAGCCAAGTAGTAGGGCGGTCCGAGCAGTACTTC.

This chain connects TRBV2 to TRBJ2-5; TRBD2 matches 9 bases. Germline trimming cut 1 base from V and 1 base from J; bases unmatched to any gene: 1. This CDR3 spans 15 amino acids. Per germline, CDR1 SNHLY and CDR2 FYNNEI. CDR3 DNA: TGTGCCAGCAGTGAAGGTAGCGGGGGCCAAGAGACCCAGTACTTC. This translates into CASSEGSGGQETQYF.

The V call is TRBV7-8, the J call TRBJ1-2, with 11 bases fitting TRBD1. The V gene's germline CDR1 is SGHVS and CDR2 FQNEAQ. With 1 base clipped from V and 4 bases from J, the junction kept 11 bases outside the gene matches. CDR3 size: 18 residues. CDR3 nucleotide sequence: TGTGCCAGCAGCTTAGGGACAGGGGGCGCAAGAATCAGCTATGGCTACACCTTC. It is translated as CASSLGTGGARISYGYTF.

The chain is built from TRBV7-9 and TRBJ2-7; D remains ambiguous. Trimming cost V 5 bases and J 6 bases, with 17 bases left between them. Germline V gives CDR1 SEHNR, CDR2 FQNEAQ (reference sequence). The CDR3 covers 14 residues. CDR3 nucleotide sequence: TGTGCCAGCAGCCGTCTATCCACACCTCGCGAGCAGTACTTC. As protein: CASSRLSTPREQYF.

The chain combines TRBV28 with TRBJ2-7; D is ambiguous. The CDR3 is made up of 15 amino acids. Trimming took off 8 bases at V and 3 bases at J, with 20 bases between the two ends. Germline assignment: CDR1 MDHEN and CDR2 SYDVKM. The CDR3 region has the DNA TGTGCCAGCCAAGGCCCCCCCAGGTGTCACTACGAGCAGTACTTC. This encodes CASQGPPRCHYEQYF.

The rearrangement links TRBV5-1 to TRBJ1-6, with D possibly matching TRBD1 (6 bases). The CDR3 loop spans 14 amino acids. Trimming cost V 4 bases and J 6 bases, with 11 bases left between them. Germline CDR1 SGHRS, CDR2 YFSETQ. CDR3: CASSPQGSNSPLHF. CDR3 nucleotides: TGCGCCAGCAGCCCCCAGGGGAGTAATTCACCCCTCCACTTT.

The chain combines TRBV10-3 with TRBJ1-4; TRBD1 agrees at 8 bases. Germline lookup yields CDR1 ENHRY and CDR2 SYGVKD. The CDR3 loop spans 14 amino acids. V trimming: 2 bases; J trimming: 6 bases; junction bases outside the gene matches: 2. The CDR3 bases are TGTGCCATCAGTGAGAGGACAGGGTATGAAAAACTGTTTTTT. Amino acid sequence: CAISERTGYEKLFF.

The chain combines TRBV10-3 with TRBJ2-7; TRBD1 is a possible D gene (6 bases). V was cut by 2 bases and J by 3 bases, with 11 bases left in between. CDR1 ENHRY and CDR2 SYGVKD come from the germline V gene. The CDR3 length is 14 residues. CDR3 coding DNA: TGTGCCATCAGTGAGGACAGGTCTTTCTACGAGCAGTACTTC. It specifies CAISEDRSFYEQYF.

This clone was seen just once. This chain uses TRBV6-5 with TRBJ1-2; the match to TRBD1 covers 9 bases. Germline CDR1 MNHEY, CDR2 SVGAGI. The CDR3 is 15 residues long. The V segment lost 6 bases and the J segment 1 base; nucleotides outside the gene matches: 6. The CDR3 here is CASRKPGQGNYGYTF. DNA of the CDR3: TGTGCCAGCAGAAAACCGGGACAGGGTAACTATGGCTACACCTTC.

The gene calls are TRBV4-2 and TRBJ2-1; D unclear. There are 13 residues in the CDR3. CDR1 is LGHNA, CDR2 YNFKEQ, per germline. Trimming left V 3 bases short and J 7 bases short, with 10 bases between. The CDR3 loop is CASSHLSTNEQFF. DNA of the CDR3: TGTGCCAGCAGCCACCTAAGCACTAATGAGCAGTTCTTC.

To note about this clone: Other DNA variants within this sample encode the same CDR3. The CDR3 sequence is CASSLGQGALSGGYTF. DNA of the CDR3: TGTGCCAGCAGCTTAGGCCAGGGGGCCCTATCCGGCGGCTACACCTTC. The V and J genes are TRBV7-6 and TRBJ1-2; 8 bases align to TRBD1. The V gene's germline CDR1 is SGHVS and CDR2 FNYEAQ. This CDR3 spans 16 amino acids. J was trimmed by 8 bases and V by 1 base; bases with no gene match: 12. The full variable domain, in which reference TRBV7-6 and TRBJ1-2 provide the parts outside the CDR3, is GAGVSQSPRYKVTKRGQDVALRCDPISGHVSLYWYRQALGQGPEFLTYFNYEAQQDKSGLPNDRFSAERPEGSISTLTIQRTEQRDSAMYRCASSLGQGALSGGYTFGSGTRLTVV.

The chain has TRBV18 and TRBJ1-2; TRBD1 matches at 8 bases. J lost 4 bases, V lost 3 bases, and 4 bases had no gene match. Germline CDR1 reads KGHSH; CDR2 reads LQKENI. The CDR3 sequence is 14 residues long. The CDR3 reads CASSPDRGSYGYTF. In nucleotides, the CDR3 is TGTGCCAGCTCACCCGACAGGGGAAGCTATGGCTACACCTTC.

V and J are TRBV13 and TRBJ1-2; D is uncertain. CDR1 is PRHDT and CDR2 is FYEKMQ in the germline V gene (reference sequence). The CDR3 loop spans 14 amino acids. Deletions cut 1 base from V and 5 bases from J, with 11 bases between. Written as DNA, the CDR3 is TGTGCCAGCAGCTTAGAAGGCGGGGTTTATGGCTACACCTTC. Translation gives CASSLEGGVYGYTF.

This clone was detected only once. The chain uses TRBV3-1 (or the pseudogene TRBV3-2) and TRBJ2-3, with 9 bases that match TRBD2. The J segment lost 3 bases and the V segment lost 3 bases, leaving 1 base of the junction unmatched. The CDR3 contains 14 residues. Germline V gives CDR1 LGHDT, CDR2 YNNKEL (reference sequence). CDR3 bases: TGTGCCAGCAGCCAGCGGGGGGGAACAGATACGCAGTATTTT. Translated: CASSQRGGTDTQYF.

This chain joins TRBV5-4 and TRBJ2-7; no definite D call. The V and J ends lost 0 bases and 3 bases respectively, with 7 bases between them. The CDR3 is made up of 13 amino acids. The V gene's germline CDR1 is SGHNT and CDR2 YYREEE (reference sequence). The CDR3 DNA sequence: TGTGCCAGCAGCTTGGGGGCCATCTACGAGCAGTACTTC. Protein product: CASSLGAIYEQYF. The full variable domain, completed using reference TRBV5-4 and TRBJ2-7, is ETGVTQSPTHLIKTRGQQVTLRCSSQSGHNTVSWYQQALGQGPQFIFQYYREEENGRGNFPPRFSGLQFPNYSSELNVNALELDDSALYLCASSLGAIYEQYFGPGTRLTVT.

J is TRBJ2-5 and V is TRBV28; 7 bases align to TRBD1. The CDR3 runs to 14 residues. J lost 1 base, V lost 11 bases, and 10 bases had no gene match. Germline V gene sequence: CDR1 MDHEN, CDR2 SYDVKM. CDR3 DNA sequence: TGTGCCGCAGGGACAAGGGGGCTCCAAGAGACCCAGTACTTC. Translated: CAAGTRGLQETQYF.

This clone has more than one count but fewer than ten. This rearrangement joins TRBV27 to TRBJ2-6; 8 bases align to TRBD1. The CDR3 is made up of 17 amino acids. Germline CDR1 and CDR2: MNHEY and SMNVEV (reference sequence). V lost 5 bases, J lost 5 bases, and 11 bases stayed unmatched. The CDR3 spells CASSTGTGPARANVLTF. DNA of the CDR3: TGTGCCAGCAGTACCGGGACAGGCCCAGCGCGGGCCAACGTCCTGACTTTC. The full variable domain, in which reference TRBV27 and TRBJ2-6 provide the parts outside the CDR3, is EAQVTQNPRYLITVTGKKLTVTCSQNMNHEYMSWYRQDPGLGLRQIYYSMNVEVTDKGDVPEGYKVSRKEKRNFPLILESPSPNQTSLYFCASSTGTGPARANVLTFGAGSRLTVL.

The chain is built from TRBV7-3 and TRBJ2-5; D possibly matches TRBD1 or TRBD2 (5 bases each). This CDR3 contains 16 residues. CDR1 SGHTA and CDR2 FQGTGA come from the germline V gene. The V end lost 1 base, the J end lost 2 bases, and 14 bases lay between the germline ends. DNA for the CDR3: TGTGCCAGCAGCTTAAAGGGTTTAGGGGAGCAAGAGACCCAGTACTTC. Residues: CASSLKGLGEQETQYF.

The chain employs TRBV27 and TRBJ2-7; 11 nucleotides line up with TRBD1. The germline CDR1 and CDR2 sequences are MNHEY and SMNVEV (reference sequence). The ends lost 2 bases at V and 2 bases at J; junction bases unmatched: 5. The CDR3 consists of 16 residues. The CDR3 sequence is CASSLRLGQGAYEQYF. The CDR3 bases are TGTGCCAGCAGTTTAAGGTTGGGACAGGGGGCCTACGAGCAGTACTTC.

The CDR3 is CASSYDRDSTGELFF. The DNA for the CDR3 is TGTGCCAGCAGTTACGACAGGGATTCCACCGGGGAGCTGTTTTTT. The chain combines TRBV6-5 with TRBJ2-2; 7 positions agree with TRBD1. The germline CDR1 and CDR2 sequences are MNHEY and SVGAGI. The ends lost 2 bases at V and 4 bases at J; junction bases unmatched: 4. The length of the CDR3 is 15 residues.

This clone occurred once. V usage is TRBV18 and J usage is TRBJ2-5, with a tentative D call TRBD1 (7 bases). Germline V gene lookup returns CDR1 KGHSH and CDR2 LQKENI. There are 15 residues in the CDR3. The V end lost 3 bases, the J end lost 4 bases, and 15 bases lay between the germline ends. CDR3 nucleotides: TGTGCCAGCTCACCCTCGGCAGGGGGAGGAGAGACCCAGTACTTC. Amino acids: CASSPSAGGGETQYF.

This clone was seen once. V is TRBV28 and J is TRBJ1-5, with D possibly TRBD1 on 5 matching bases. V lost 2 bases, J lost 6 bases, and 11 bases lay in between. This CDR3 has 14 amino acids. CDR1 and CDR2 (germline): MDHEN, SYDVKM. Written as DNA, the CDR3 is TGTGCCAGCAGTTTAGGTGTTGGGGCTCAGCCCCAGCATTTT. Translation gives CASSLGVGAQPQHF.